This TCR beta chain originates from a study of T cell changes during pregnancy in multiple sclerosis. Sequencing used immunoSEQ multiplex PCR; TCRdb keeps in-frame clones, though not all of them. This table holds around 56,000 clones, approximately 91% found once. The receptor comes from a female donor with multiple sclerosis, enrolled in a pregnancy study. This material consisted of CD4+ T cells from peripheral blood mononuclear cells, taken in the third trimester of pregnancy.

CDR3 sequence (DNA): TGTGCCAGCAGTCCGTGGATGGAAGGGGATGACTATGGCTACACCTTC. Translated, it gives CASSPWMEGDDYGYTF. This chain joins TRBV27 and TRBJ1-2, with a possible D match to TRBD1 (5 bases). Trimming pared 5 bases from V and 3 bases from J, leaving 19 bases between. Germline CDR1 MNHEY, CDR2 SMNVEV (reference sequence). The CDR3 is 16 residues long.